The sequence of this T cell receptor beta chain was determined in a study of T cells after yellow fever vaccination. Study summary: Low-cell-number fractions were prepared with SMART-Seq v4 Ultra Low Input.

Regarding the study as a whole: A large majority of primary-vaccination clones showed up again after the booster (approximately 95% CD4, about 90% CD8). By day 5 rather than day 15, the secondary response had peaked, though it was weaker.

This clonotype was seen more than once but under ten times. What it recognizes is unknown. TCRdb reanalysed the 5' RACE reads using MiXCR and keeps one entry per CDR3 protein. The profile shows hundreds of thousands of distinct CDR3 sequences, 9% to 15% of them singletons. V dropped 5 bases and J dropped 1 base, with 11 bases sitting between them. The CDR3 runs 14 residues. Germline CDR1 is SGHRS and CDR2 is YFSETQ. The source of this sequence is a man in his thirties or forties who received the YFV17D yellow fever vaccine. The starting material was PBMCs, obtained on the day of the yellow fever booster vaccination. This rearrangement joins TRBV5-1 to TRBJ2-3; perhaps TRBD1 as D (6 bases). This CDR3 reads CASSAGARTDTQYF. In nucleotides, the CDR3 is TGCGCCAGCAGTGCAGGGGCGCGCACAGATACGCAGTATTTT.